These 22 T cell receptor beta chains were sequenced from one sample in a study of OX40 agonist ivuxolimab in advanced cancers. Profiling relied on immunoSEQ multiplex PCR, and the TCRdb table lists in-frame clones only, not all of them. There are roughly 58,000 clones in the sample; more than 85% occur only once, and roughly 18% lies in the top ten. The source material was CD4+ or CD8+ T cells sorted from blood, sampled in a trial of the OX40 agonist ivuxolimab. These receptors all stem from an adult with an advanced solid tumor such as melanoma, head and neck, liver or kidney cancer.

This rearrangement joins TRBV7-2 to TRBJ2-3, with D possibly matching TRBD2 (5 bases). CDR3 length: 16 residues. Germline loops: CDR1 SGHTA, CDR2 FQGNSA. Trimming removed 2 bases at V and 8 bases at J, with 20 bases between. CDR3 amino acids: CASSLLVVRGLRTQYF. CDR3 DNA: TGTGCCAGCAGCTTATTAGTGGTCCGAGGGCTTCGTACGCAGTATTTT.

This clone was seen only once. V and J are TRBV5-4 and TRBJ1-1, with D maybe TRBD1 (6 bases). The CDR3 is 12 residues long. The germline V gene has CDR1 SGHNT and CDR2 YYREEE (reference sequence). Between the trimmed V and J ends, which lost 3 bases and 4 bases, there was a span of 7 bases. The CDR3 DNA sequence: TGTGCCAGCAGCTCGACAGGCACTGAAGCTTTCTTT. Its protein is CASSSTGTEAFF.

By sample fraction, this clone is medium-sized (0.01 to 0.1%). The gene calls are TRBV6-4 and TRBJ2-3; 8 nucleotides agree with TRBD2. The CDR3 has 15 amino acids. V lost 5 bases and J lost 0; bases outside the gene matches: 4. Germline assignment: CDR1 MRHNA and CDR2 SNTAGT. CDR3 in DNA: TGTGCCAGCAGTCAATCTAGCGGGAGCACAGATACGCAGTATTTT. Translating gives CASSQSSGSTDTQYF.

The V call is TRBV9, the J call TRBJ2-7; 10 nucleotides agree with TRBD2. CDR3 size: 16 residues. Germline V gene sequence: CDR1 SGDLS, CDR2 YYNGEE. V lost 0 bases, J lost 4 bases, and 7 bases stayed unmatched. For the CDR3, the DNA is TGTGCCAGCAGCGTAGACCTAGCGGGAGCTCGGTACGAGCAGTACTTC. Residues: CASSVDLAGARYEQYF.

This chain connects TRBV27 to TRBJ2-2, with D possibly called TRBD1 or TRBD2 (5 bases each). Trimming pared 7 bases from V and 1 base from J, leaving 19 bases between. The CDR3 is 17 residues long. CDR1 and CDR2 (germline): MNHEY, SMNVEV (reference sequence). CDR3 nucleotide sequence: TGTGCCAGCACCGCCGGGGCAGTCCTGAGGAACACCGGGGAGCTGTTTTTT. This encodes CASTAGAVLRNTGELFF.

The chain is built from TRBV4-3 and TRBJ2-2, with 11 bases lining up with TRBD2. Trimming cost V 0 bases and J 0 bases; bases outside gene matches: 6. The CDR3 loop spans 19 amino acids. CDR1 is LGHNA and CDR2 is YSLEER in the germline V gene. The CDR3 DNA is TGCGCCAGCAGCCAAGAGGTACTAGCGGGAGTCGCGAACACCGGGGAGCTGTTTTTT. Amino acids: CASSQEVLAGVANTGELFF.

V is TRBV27 and J is TRBJ2-1; 8 nucleotides agree with TRBD2. The CDR3 length is 18 residues. Germline V gene lookup returns CDR1 MNHEY and CDR2 SMNVEV (reference sequence). V shed 2 bases, J shed 7 bases, and the junction held 16 bases outside the gene matches. CDR3 coding DNA: TGTGCCAGCAGTTTAGTGACAGCTGATAGCGGGGCGGGGAATGAGCAGTTCTTC. Amino acid sequence: CASSLVTADSGAGNEQFF.

The chain has TRBV29-1 and TRBJ2-3; 7 bases are shared with TRBD2. This CDR3 has 13 residues. Germline CDR1 SQVTM, CDR2 ANQGSEA. V trimming: 8 bases; J trimming: 3 bases; junction bases outside the gene matches: 8. CDR3 DNA: TGCAGCTCGCCTGACGGGGGGACAGATACGCAGTATTTT. This gives the protein CSSPDGGTDTQYF.

V gene TRBV7-8 combines with J gene TRBJ2-7, with TRBD2 matching over 13 bases. Germline-derived CDR1 and CDR2 are SGHVS and FQNEAQ. The CDR3 sequence is 16 residues long. V was clipped by 5 bases and J by 2 bases; unmatched bases: 6. The CDR3 region is CASSKGLAGTPYEQYF. The DNA of the CDR3 is TGTGCCAGCAGCAAGGGACTAGCGGGAACCCCCTACGAGCAGTACTTC.

The V and J genes are TRBV4-3 and TRBJ2-1; 7 bases are a match to TRBD2. Trimming took 0 bases from V and 4 from J; bases not matched to a gene: 6. There are 16 residues in the CDR3. CDR1 and CDR2 (germline): LGHNA, YSLEER. DNA of the CDR3: TGCGCCAGCAGCCAAGATATAAGCGGGGCATACAATGAGCAGTTCTTC. Protein sequence: CASSQDISGAYNEQFF.

The chain is built from TRBV10-3 and TRBJ2-3, with a tentative D call TRBD1 (5 bases). This CDR3 contains 14 residues. Per germline, CDR1 ENHRY and CDR2 SYGVKD. The V and J ends lost 5 bases and 0 bases respectively, with 9 bases between them. CDR3 in DNA: TGTGCCATCAGTCCGACAGAGAGCACAGATACGCAGTATTTT. Its protein product is CAISPTESTDTQYF.

In DNA, the CDR3 is TGTGCCAGCAGCTTCCAAGAAGCTAACTATGGCTACACCTTC. This sequence encodes CASSFQEANYGYTF. The chain employs TRBV28 and TRBJ1-2; no definite D call. Trimming removed 6 bases from V and 0 bases from J, with 11 bases in between. The CDR3 is 14 amino acids. Germline CDR1 and CDR2: MDHEN and SYDVKM.

This clone appeared a single time. This sequence joins TRBV28 and TRBJ2-7; 10 bases align to TRBD1. The V segment lost 6 bases and the J segment 6 bases; nucleotides outside the gene matches: 17. CDR1 is MDHEN, CDR2 SYDVKM, per germline. The CDR3 extends over 17 amino acids. The CDR3 protein is CASREWGMGQGMREQYF. DNA for the CDR3: TGTGCCAGCAGGGAATGGGGGATGGGACAGGGGATGCGCGAGCAGTACTTC.

V and J are TRBV5-6 and TRBJ2-3; 8 nucleotides line up with TRBD2. V trimming: 4 bases; J trimming: 4 bases; junction bases outside the gene matches: 8. Germline V lookup: CDR1 SGHDT, CDR2 YYEEEE. The CDR3 has 15 amino acids. For the CDR3, the DNA is TGTGCCAGCAGCCTCAGCGGGAGAGGTGCAGATACGCAGTATTTT. It specifies CASSLSGRGADTQYF.

The rearrangement joins TRBV5-5 to TRBJ2-1; D remains ambiguous. The CDR3 extends over 16 amino acids. The V end lost 5 bases, the J end lost 4 bases, and 19 bases lay between the germline ends. Germline V gene data show CDR1 as SGHKS and CDR2 as YYEKEE (reference sequence). CDR3 in amino acids: CASSSSSDAPYNEQFF. In nucleotides, the CDR3 is TGTGCCAGCAGTTCCTCTTCAGACGCCCCATACAATGAGCAGTTCTTC. The complete variable domain, with remaining parts taken from reference TRBV5-5 and TRBJ2-1, reads DAGVTQSPTHLIKTRGQQVTLRCSPISGHKSVSWYQQVLGQGPQFIFQYYEKEERGRGNFPDRFSARQFPNYSSELNVNALLLGDSALYLCASSSSSDAPYNEQFFGPGTRLTVL.

The chain joins TRBV18 to TRBJ2-1; D is undetermined. Per the germline V gene, CDR1 is KGHSH and CDR2 is LQKENI. The CDR3 runs to 14 residues. V dropped 2 bases and J dropped 3 bases, with 8 bases sitting between them. The CDR3 DNA reads TGTGCCAGCTCACCAGAAGGGTTCTACAATGAGCAGTTCTTC. Amino acid sequence: CASSPEGFYNEQFF.

V gene TRBV9 combines with J gene TRBJ2-7, with 7 bases matching TRBD1. This CDR3 has 12 amino acids. Germline V gene data show CDR1 as SGDLS and CDR2 as YYNGEE. After removal of 4 bases from V and 5 bases from J, the junction contained 3 bases not matched to a gene. The CDR3 loop is CASSPGGDEQYF. In nucleotides, the CDR3 is TGTGCCAGCAGCCCAGGGGGAGACGAGCAGTACTTC.

The chain uses TRBV7-9 and TRBJ2-7; tentatively, D is TRBD1 or TRBD2 (5 bases each). Trimming removed 6 bases at V and 1 base at J, with 10 bases between. CDR1 and CDR2 (germline): SEHNR, FQNEAQ (reference sequence). There are 13 residues in the CDR3. CDR3 amino acids: CASRGRTSYEQYF. CDR3 coding DNA: TGTGCCAGCAGGGGACGGACTTCCTACGAGCAGTACTTC.

The V gene is TRBV5-6, the J gene TRBJ1-5; D not resolved. V was shortened by 0 bases and J by 6 bases, with 10 bases between the two germline ends. Germline CDR1 is SGHDT and CDR2 is YYEEEE. This CDR3 spans 14 amino acids. The CDR3 region is CASSLAYMGQPQHF. CDR3 coding DNA: TGTGCCAGCAGCTTGGCCTACATGGGTCAGCCCCAGCATTTT.

The chain employs TRBV5-1 and TRBJ1-1; D ambiguous. The ends were cut back, 5 bases at V and 5 bases at J, with 10 bases in the middle. The CDR3 contains 12 residues. From germline, CDR1 is SGHRS and CDR2 YFSETQ. CDR3 coding DNA: TGCGCCAGCAGGGGAAGAAGTACTGAAGCTTTCTTT. This translates into CASRGRSTEAFF. Filled out from reference TRBV5-1 and TRBJ1-1, the complete variable domain reads KAGVTQTPRYLIKTRGQQVTLSCSPISGHRSVSWYQQTPGQGLQFLFEYFSETQRNKGNFPGRFSGRQFSNSRSEMNVSTLELGDSALYLCASRGRSTEAFFGQGTRLTVV.

The rearrangement links TRBV27 to TRBJ2-7, with 14 bases fitting TRBD2. Losses at the gene ends were 3 bases for V and 2 bases for J; bases not matched to a gene: 6. The V gene's germline CDR1 is MNHEY and CDR2 SMNVEV (reference sequence). CDR3 length equals 17 residues. The CDR3, as DNA: TGTGCCAGCAGTTTGACTAGCGGGAGGGTTGGAACCTACGAGCAGTACTTC. Translating it yields CASSLTSGRVGTYEQYF.

DNA of the CDR3: TGTGCCAGCAGCTTAGTGGGCACAGATACGCAGTATTTT. Its translation is CASSLVGTDTQYF. V gene TRBV7-8 combines with J gene TRBJ2-3; D is undetermined. Trimming cost V 1 base and J 1 base, with 3 bases left between them. Germline assignment: CDR1 SGHVS and CDR2 FQNEAQ. The CDR3 totals 13 residues.